Listed below are T cell receptor beta chains from one sample, sequenced in a study of blood T cell repertoires in COVID-19. Measured with immunoSEQ multiplex PCR; TCRdb has only the in-frame clones, and not every one. Counted here are roughly 170,000 clones, approximately 90% occurring once; the ten biggest clones make up 9.5% to 15%. The sample taken for sequencing was peripheral blood. These receptors all stem from a woman aged 70-85 years with COVID-19, enrolled during active disease. The CDR3 runs from the conserved cysteine through the conserved F or W. The order of the fields is V gene, D gene, clone size, J gene, CDR3 DNA, CDR3 protein. A D gene is named only where the DNA matches it firmly. The listing skips clone size in some rows; elsewhere it reads once, few, many or a size class.

TRBV12-5	TRBD2	-	TRBJ2-1	TGTGCTAGTGGTTTAGGCGTAACTAGCGGATCCTACAATGAGCAGTTCTTC	CASGLGVTSGSYNEQFF
TRBV3-1/TRBV3-2	-	-	TRBJ1-2	TGTGCCAGCAGCCAAGACGTGGGGGCCGGAGGCTACACCTTC	CASSQDVGAGGYTF
TRBV11-3	-	-	TRBJ2-5	TGTGCCAGCAGCCTCAGAGGAGTACAAGAGACCCAGTACTTC	CASSLRGVQETQYF
TRBV28	-	-	TRBJ1-4	TGTGCCAGCAGTTTATATAGCAGGGGACCTAATGAAAAACTGTTTTTT	CASSLYSRGPNEKLFF
TRBV10-3	TRBD2	-	TRBJ2-2	TGTGCCAGCTTAGCGGGAGGGCAGAACACCGGGGAGCTGTTTTTT	CASLAGGQNTGELFF
TRBV7-3	TRBD1	-	TRBJ1-3	TGTGCCAGCAGCTTAGGGACAGCGAGCTCTGGAAACACCATATATTTT	CASSLGTASSGNTIYF
TRBV27	TRBD2	-	TRBJ2-7	TGTGCCAGCACCGAGACTAGCCGAGACTACGAGCAGTACTTC	CASTETSRDYEQYF
TRBV7-7	TRBD2	once	TRBJ2-3	TGTGCTAGCAGCTTAGGGCTAGCGGGAGTTTCAGATACGCAGTATTTT	CASSLGLAGVSDTQYF
TRBV27	-	few	TRBJ1-1	TGTGCCAGCAGTTTCCATCTCGGGGGGGCGCGTGAAGCTTTCTTT	CASSFHLGGAREAFF
TRBV14	-	-	TRBJ1-2	TGTGCCAGCAGCCACCAGGGCGGCAATGGCTACACCTTC	CASSHQGGNGYTF
TRBV14	TRBD1	-	TRBJ2-2	TGTGCCAGCAGCCAACGACAGGGGTATAGCGGGGAGCTGTTTTTT	CASSQRQGYSGELFF
TRBV19	TRBD1	few	TRBJ1-5	TGTGCCAGTAGGGACAGGGGGGGGCGCAATCAGCCCCAGCATTTT	CASRDRGGRNQPQHF
TRBV19	-	-	TRBJ1-2	TGTGCCAGTAGAGACAACGGCTACACCTTC	CASRDNGYTF
TRBV28	TRBD2	once	TRBJ2-1	TGTGCCGGAACAAGCGGGACGCCCTACAATGAGCAGTTCTTC	CAGTSGTPYNEQFF
TRBV24-1	TRBD1	-	TRBJ1-2	TGTGCCACCAGTGATGGGACAGGGCAAGGCTACACCTTC	CATSDGTGQGYTF
TRBV6-1	TRBD2	-	TRBJ2-7	TGTGCCAGCAGTGAAGTCACTAGCGGTTCCTACGAGCAGTACTTC	CASSEVTSGSYEQYF
TRBV3-1/TRBV3-2	-	-	TRBJ2-2	TGTGCCAGCAGCCAAGCCCGTACCGGGGAGCTGTTTTTT	CASSQARTGELFF
TRBV6-6	-	-	TRBJ1-2	TGTGCCAGCAGTTCGACAGACTATGGCTACACCTTC	CASSSTDYGYTF
TRBV5-1	-	-	TRBJ2-2	TGCGCCAGCAGCTTAATAGGGGGGGCGCCGGGCACCGGGGAGCTGTTTTTT	CASSLIGGAPGTGELFF
TRBV30	-	-	TRBJ2-3	TGTGCCTGGAGCCCCAATCATGAGCATACGCAGTATTTT	CAWSPNHEHTQYF
TRBV5-1	TRBD1	once	TRBJ2-7	TGCGCCAGCAGCCACGGACAGGGAATGGACGAGCAGTACTTC	CASSHGQGMDEQYF
TRBV10-3	TRBD1	-	TRBJ2-3	TGTGCCATCACTGGGACAGGGAACACAGATACGCAGTATTTT	CAITGTGNTDTQYF
TRBV5-1	TRBD2	-	TRBJ2-3	TGCGCCAGCAGCCCTAATAGCGGGAACACAGATACGCAGTATTTT	CASSPNSGNTDTQYF
TRBV24-1	-	-	TRBJ1-5	TGTGCCACCAGTGATTTCAAGGACAGTCCCCAGCATTTT	CATSDFKDSPQHF
TRBV28	-	few	TRBJ1-6	TGTGCCAGCAGCCGGGGAGGGCACGGTGGACCCCTCCACTTT	CASSRGGHGGPLHF
TRBV30	-	-	TRBJ1-2	TGTGCCTGGGACGAGGGCAGCTATGGCTACACCTTC	CAWDEGSYGYTF
TRBV19	-	-	TRBJ2-7	TGTGCCAGTAGTCCTCGGGATACCTACGAGCAGTACTTC	CASSPRDTYEQYF
TRBV18	TRBD2	-	TRBJ2-2	TGTGCCAGCTCACCAGAGGGCGGGAGCGGGAACACCGGGGAGCTGTTTTTT	CASSPEGGSGNTGELFF
TRBV6-6	-	-	TRBJ1-5	TGTGCCACCAGGGGCCCCAATCAGCCCCAGCATTTT	CATRGPNQPQHF
TRBV6-5	TRBD1	-	TRBJ1-4	TGTGCCAGCAGATCGACAGGGCGGGTTGAAAAACTGTTTTTT	CASRSTGRVEKLFF
TRBV6-5	TRBD1	few	TRBJ1-1	TGTGCCAGCAGTTACTCGACGGGACAGGACACTGAAGCTTTCTTT	CASSYSTGQDTEAFF
TRBV18	-	-	TRBJ2-7	TGTGCCAGCTCACCCCTCCCTGGGAGCGGTCACGAGCAGTACTTC	CASSPLPGSGHEQYF
TRBV7-9	TRBD1	-	TRBJ2-7	TGTGCCAGCAGCCGTGGACAGGGTATGATCTACGAGCAGTACTTC	CASSRGQGMIYEQYF
TRBV7-2	-	-	TRBJ1-4	TGTGCCAGCAGCTTAGCCGGGGGGACTAATGAAAAACTGTTTTTT	CASSLAGGTNEKLFF
TRBV12-3/TRBV12-4	-	-	TRBJ1-6	TGTGCCAGCAGTTTCGTCGGGGGATCACCCCTCCACTTT	CASSFVGGSPLHF
TRBV12-3/TRBV12-4	-	-	TRBJ2-5	TGTGCCAGCGATAAAGGACAGCCCGAGACCCAGTACTTC	CASDKGQPETQYF
TRBV2	TRBD1	-	TRBJ2-7	TGTGCCAGCAGGGACGGACAGGGGGGGACCTACGAGCAGTACTTC	CASRDGQGGTYEQYF
TRBV11-2	TRBD1	-	TRBJ2-7	TGTGCCAGCAGCGAGGGACAGGGGGGCCCCTACGAGCAGTACTTC	CASSEGQGGPYEQYF
TRBV5-6	-	-	TRBJ1-3	TGTGCCAGCAGCTTTTACAGCTCTGGAAACACCATATATTTT	CASSFYSSGNTIYF
TRBV19	TRBD1	-	TRBJ1-1	TGTGCCAGTAGTAGTGGGACAGCGCCCGACACTGAAGCTTTCTTT	CASSSGTAPDTEAFF
TRBV4-3	TRBD1	few	TRBJ2-7	TGCGCCAGCAGCCAAGAATGGCCCATAAGAGGGACAGACTCCTACGAGCAGTACTTC	CASSQEWPIRGTDSYEQYF
TRBV19	TRBD1	-	TRBJ1-5	TGTGCCAGTAGTACCTTGGGACAGGGTAGTCAGCCCCAGCATTTT	CASSTLGQGSQPQHF
TRBV28	TRBD1	-	TRBJ1-3	TGTGCCAGCAGTTTTTACGGGACAGCCGGAAACACCATATATTTT	CASSFYGTAGNTIYF
TRBV3-1/TRBV3-2	-	-	TRBJ2-6	TGTGCCAGCAGCCAAGGATTGAGGGCCGGGGCCAACGTCCTGACTTTC	CASSQGLRAGANVLTF
TRBV10-3	-	-	TRBJ2-3	TGTGCCATCAGGGGGAGTCTTCACACAGATACGCAGTATTTT	CAIRGSLHTDTQYF
TRBV28	TRBD1	-	TRBJ1-5	TGTGCCAGCAGACGCTTAGACAGGGTGGGGGGGCCCCAGCATTTT	CASRRLDRVGGPQHF
TRBV5-1	-	-	TRBJ2-2	TGCGCCAGCAGCCAAACAGTCTACACCGGGGAGCTGTTTTTT	CASSQTVYTGELFF
TRBV4-1	TRBD2	once	TRBJ2-5	TGCGCCAGCAGCCTTTCCGGGACTAGCGGGAGAGGAAGTGAGACCCAGTACTTC	CASSLSGTSGRGSETQYF
TRBV28	TRBD2	-	TRBJ2-1	TGTGCCAGCAGTTCATGGGAGCGGGACTGGCAGTTCTTC	CASSSWERDWQFF
TRBV20-1	-	few	TRBJ2-7	TGCAGTGCCGGAGGTGTCTACGAGCAGTACTTC	CSAGGVYEQYF
TRBV5-1	-	-	TRBJ2-3	TGCGCCAGCAGCATGACTAGGCTCTCAGATACGCAGTATTTT	CASSMTRLSDTQYF
TRBV3-1/TRBV3-2	-	-	TRBJ2-2	TGTGCCAGCAGCCAAGGTGGTCGCCTAAGAAACTCCGGGGAGCTGTTTTTT	CASSQGGRLRNSGELFF
TRBV13	-	-	TRBJ2-3	TGTGCCAGCAGCAGGAGGAGCCCCGGAGCAGATACGCAGTATTTT	CASSRRSPGADTQYF